Presented here are 13 T cell receptor beta chains from one specimen sequenced in a study of monozygotic twins with inflammatory bowel disease (dated by TCRdb to about 2019). Library preparation employed 5' RACE. Sequencing instrument: Illumina HiSeq 2500. TCRdb reprocessed the sequencing reads and holds a single record per CDR3 protein sequence, with no DNA. The sample's records list approximately 160,000 distinct CDR3 sequences. In total, the top ten clones hold approximately 2.8% of the sample. The sequencing input was blood. All receptors derive from a human donor with ulcerative colitis or Crohn's disease, or a healthy co-twin of an affected twin (not recorded which).

This rearrangement joins TRBV6-5 to TRBJ1-4; TCRdb's D call of TRBD1 is untestable without DNA. This CDR3 has 15 amino acids. From germline, CDR1 is MNHEY and CDR2 SVGAGI. The CDR3 region is CASSYQFRGREKLFF.

The V and J genes are TRBV10-2 and TRBJ2-7; TCRdb names TRBD2, which stays unverified in the absence of DNA. The CDR3 sequence is 13 residues long. Germline-derived CDR1 and CDR2 are WSHSY and SAAADI. CDR3 amino acids: CASTLRETYEQYF.

The chain's CDR3 is CAISEGGADYGYTF. The chain combines TRBV10-3 with TRBJ1-2; the TCRdb D gene call, TRBD1, has no DNA to confirm it. This CDR3 has 14 residues. The germline CDR1 and CDR2 sequences are ENHRY and SYGVKD.

CDR3 residues: CAWSAVIRGYTF. The chain employs TRBV30 and TRBJ1-2. CDR3 size: 12 residues. Per germline, CDR1 GTSNPN and CDR2 SVGIG (reference sequence).

The chain employs TRBV5-1 and TRBJ1-4. This CDR3 is built from 14 residues. Germline lookup yields CDR1 SGHRS and CDR2 YFSETQ. Here the CDR3 reads CASSFAYDNEKLFF.

V gene TRBV5-1 combines with J gene TRBJ2-1; TCRdb names TRBD1, which stays unverified in the absence of DNA. Germline V gene lookup returns CDR1 SGHRS and CDR2 YFSETQ. This CDR3 contains 14 residues. CDR3 sequence: CASSSSGSHNEQFF.

The V gene is TRBV11-2, the J gene TRBJ2-5. The germline V gene has CDR1 SGHAT and CDR2 FQNNGV. The CDR3 is made up of 13 amino acids. The CDR3 loop reads CASSPRGRETQYF.

The rearrangement joins TRBV29-1 to TRBJ2-3. This CDR3 is built from 12 residues. The germline CDR1 and CDR2 sequences are SQVTM and ANQGSEA. The CDR3 region is CSVDEGTDTQYF.

This rearrangement joins TRBV4-1 to TRBJ2-1; without DNA, the TCRdb call of TRBD1 cannot be checked. Germline CDR1 and CDR2: MGHRA and YSYEKL. The CDR3 is made up of 14 amino acids. CDR3 sequence: CASSHNLGVHEQFF.

This chain joins TRBV27 and TRBJ1-5. The CDR3 extends over 14 amino acids. Germline CDR1 and CDR2: MNHEY and SMNVEV (reference sequence). The CDR3 region is CASSFMGGNQPQHF.

The chain uses TRBV5-1 and TRBJ1-1; there is no DNA to check the TCRdb D call of TRBD1. The CDR3 length is 17 residues. CDR1 and CDR2 from the germline V gene are SGHRS and YFSETQ. This chain's CDR3 is CASSSLYGYRENTEAFF.

The chain joins TRBV19 to TRBJ2-2. CDR1 is LNHDA, CDR2 SQIVND, per germline (reference sequence). There are 14 residues in the CDR3. CDR3 in amino acids: CASSMSSSTGELFF. The full variable domain, its missing parts supplied by reference TRBV19 and TRBJ2-2, is DGGITQSPKYLFRKEGQNVTLSCEQNLNHDAMYWYRQDPGQGLRLIYYSQIVNDFQKGDIAEGYSVSREKKESFPLTVTSAQKNPTAFYLCASSMSSSTGELFFGEGSRLTVL.

The V and J genes are TRBV7-2 and TRBJ2-3; absent DNA, TCRdb's TRBD2 call cannot be checked. Germline V gives CDR1 SGHTA, CDR2 FQGNSA. The CDR3 totals 17 residues. CDR3: CASSWRTSGVGTDTQYF.